Each of the 22 T cell receptor beta chains below was sequenced from the same sample in a study of T-cell reconstitution after alpha-beta-depleted transplantation in children. Study findings and constraints: Diversity and T-cell counts at one year after transplant derived mostly from new T cells.

The authors prepared the TCRbeta library with unique molecular identifiers. TCRdb re-analysed the PCR reads in MiXCR, keeping a single row per CDR3 protein. This table holds some 300,000 distinct CDR3 sequences, around 7.1% found once. Antigens of these TCRs are unknown. Material: peripheral blood, obtained 360 days after TCRalphabeta/CD19-depleted stem cell transplant. These receptors all stem from a female patient aged 2-9 years who had a stem cell transplant for Fanconi anemia, so the T cells may come from the graft donor.

The V call is TRBV3-1, the J call TRBJ2-3; 8 bases align to TRBD2. Germline CDR1 LGHDT, CDR2 YNNKEL (reference sequence). This CDR3 comprises 17 residues. V gave up 1 base and J gave up 2 bases; unmatched junction bases: 8. The CDR3: CASSQAGGTGDTDTQYF. DNA for the CDR3: TGTGCCAGCAGCCAAGCGGGGGGGACCGGAGACACAGATACGCAGTATTTT.

This clonotype was counted at least ten times. This chain connects TRBV7-2 to TRBJ2-2; 8 positions agree with TRBD2. Germline CDR1 reads SGHTA; CDR2 reads FQGNSA. The length of the CDR3 is 15 residues. With 1 base clipped from V and 5 bases from J, the junction kept 3 bases outside the gene matches. CDR3 protein: CASSLGGTRTGELFF. Here the CDR3 DNA reads TGTGCCAGCAGCTTAGGGGGGACTAGAACCGGGGAGCTGTTTTTT. The variable domain in full, completed from reference TRBV7-2 and TRBJ2-2, reads GAGVSQSPSNKVTEKGKDVELRCDPISGHTALYWYRQSLGQGLEFLIYFQGNSAPDKSGLPSDRFSAERTGGSVSTLTIQRTQQEDSAVYLCASSLGGTRTGELFFGEGSRLTVL.

This clonotype was recorded many times. This sequence joins TRBV12-3 or TRBV12-4 and TRBJ1-5; D possibly corresponds to TRBD1 (6 bases). This CDR3 is built from 14 residues. Trimming shortened V by 6 bases and J by 0 bases, and 9 bases separated the two germline ends. This chain's CDR3 is CASRQGGSNQPQHF. DNA of the CDR3: TGTGCCAGCAGACAGGGTGGTAGCAATCAGCCCCAGCATTTT.

The table lists this clonotype with many counts. This chain uses TRBV6-2 or TRBV6-3 with TRBJ2-1; D gene ambiguous. This CDR3 is 11 amino acids long. Germline values: CDR1 MNHEY, CDR2 SVGEGT. The V end lost 7 bases, the J end lost 2 bases, and 3 bases lay between the germline ends. The CDR3 here is CASNTYNEQFF. The CDR3 DNA sequence: TGTGCCAGCAACACCTACAATGAGCAGTTCTTC.

Only a few counts were recorded for this clonotype. The gene calls are TRBV4-1 and TRBJ1-2; no clear D. V was shortened by 3 bases and J by 3 bases, with 11 bases between the two germline ends. CDR3 length: 14 amino acids. Per germline, CDR1 MGHRA and CDR2 YSYEKL. In DNA form, the CDR3 reads TGCGCCAGCAGCCAGGCGACGGACTACTATGGCTACACCTTC. This sequence encodes CASSQATDYYGYTF.

The J gene is TRBJ2-3, the V gene TRBV4-3; TRBD1 aligns across 8 bases. This CDR3 comprises 18 residues. The V gene end was trimmed by 2 bases and the J gene end by 2 bases; junction bases not matched to a gene: 12. The V gene's germline CDR1 is LGHNA and CDR2 YSLEER. The CDR3 nucleotides read TGCGCCAGCAGCCAACTGACAGGGGCCGCACTATCCACAGATACGCAGTATTTT. As protein: CASSQLTGAALSTDTQYF.

This clonotype has at least ten counts. The chain recombines TRBV28 with TRBJ2-5; D unresolved. Trimming removed 3 bases from V and 5 bases from J, with 25 bases in between. CDR3 size: 18 residues. CDR1 is MDHEN, CDR2 SYDVKM, per germline. CDR3 coding DNA: TGTGCCAGCAGTTTGGAAGGTCTAGGAGTGGGATTCGGGGAGACCCAGTACTTC. It encodes CASSLEGLGVGFGETQYF.

There are a few counts of this clonotype. The genes are TRBV28 and TRBJ1-2; 7 bases agree with TRBD1. CDR3 length equals 15 residues. V shed 6 bases, J shed 4 bases, and the junction held 11 bases outside the gene matches. Germline values: CDR1 MDHEN, CDR2 SYDVKM. CDR3 loop: CASSPSTGQFYGYTF. The CDR3 DNA reads TGTGCCAGCAGCCCCTCGACAGGGCAATTCTATGGCTACACCTTC.

This CDR3 reads CASAHRQGPPLTDTQYF. DNA for the CDR3: TGTGCCAGCGCCCATCGACAGGGGCCGCCCCTCACAGATACGCAGTATTTT. The chain carries TRBV12-3 or TRBV12-4 and TRBJ2-3; 8 nucleotides match TRBD1. The V and J ends lost 8 bases and 2 bases, in that order; junction bases with no gene match: 15. The CDR3 has 17 amino acids.

This clonotype was seen repeatedly, ten times or more. The chain uses TRBV5-1 and TRBJ2-1; D gene uncertain. Germline assignment: CDR1 SGHRS and CDR2 YFSETQ. Trimming cost V 1 base and J 4 bases, with 6 bases left between them. CDR3 length equals 13 residues. The CDR3 DNA is TGCGCCAGCAGCTTGATCGGGTACAATGAGCAGTTCTTC. As protein: CASSLIGYNEQFF.

This clonotype was seen ten or more times. This chain links TRBV5-1 with TRBJ1-1, with 7 bases aligning to TRBD1. Looked up from germline, CDR1 is SGHRS and CDR2 is YFSETQ. The CDR3 runs 14 residues. The junction had 3 bases not matched to a gene; V was cut back by 0 bases and J by 4 bases. DNA for the CDR3: TGCGCCAGCAGCTTGGACCCAGGGGGCACTGAAGCTTTCTTT. Translating gives CASSLDPGGTEAFF.

This clonotype was recorded many times. The rearrangement uses TRBV10-3 and TRBJ2-7; D call uncertain. The germline V and J ends were trimmed by 2 bases and 3 bases, with 8 bases remaining between them. Germline V gives CDR1 ENHRY, CDR2 SYGVKD. The CDR3 consists of 13 residues. The CDR3 sequence is CAISERASYEQYF. In DNA form, the CDR3 reads TGTGCCATCAGTGAGAGGGCGAGCTACGAGCAGTACTTC.

This clonotype was seen many times. The V call is TRBV29-1, the J call TRBJ1-1, with D maybe TRBD1 (6 bases). The V end was cut by 2 bases, the J end by 11 bases, with 18 bases between. The germline CDR1 and CDR2 sequences are SQVTM and ANQGSEA. This CDR3 contains 13 residues. The CDR3 DNA is TGCAGCGTTGAACCTGGGACACTCAAGACTGCTTTCTTT. Protein product: CSVEPGTLKTAFF.

This clonotype was seen at least ten times. The chain recombines TRBV7-7 with TRBJ2-1, with a weak D call TRBD1 (6 bases). The CDR3 totals 15 residues. V lost 4 bases, J lost 10 bases, and 20 bases lay in between. Per germline, CDR1 SSHAT and CDR2 FNYEAQ (reference sequence). CDR3 in DNA: TGTGCCAGCAGCTCAGGACAGTATATTGGGGAAGAGCAGTTCTTC. This translates into CASSSGQYIGEEQFF.

Only a few counts were recorded for this clonotype. V usage is TRBV30 and J usage is TRBJ1-2; the D is unclear. Germline lookup yields CDR1 GTSNPN and CDR2 SVGIG (reference sequence). The CDR3 length is 13 residues. The V end was cut by 2 bases, the J end by 3 bases, with 10 bases between. The CDR3 sequence: CAWSKPGDYGYTF. The CDR3 coding sequence is TGTGCCTGGAGTAAACCTGGTGACTATGGCTACACCTTC.

This clonotype was counted only a few times. The chain recombines TRBV11-2 with TRBJ2-7; D may correspond to TRBD1 or TRBD2 (5 bases each). Per germline, CDR1 SGHAT and CDR2 FQNNGV. Trimming took off 3 bases at V and 9 bases at J, with 12 bases between the two ends. The CDR3 has 12 residues. Here the CDR3 reads CASSLGDLGQYV. The CDR3 DNA reads as TGTGCCAGCAGCTTGGGGGATCTGGGGCAGTACGTC.

This clonotype occurred many times. This sequence joins TRBV15 and TRBJ2-7; tentative D call: TRBD1 (5 bases). Deletions cut 0 bases from V and 3 bases from J, with 18 bases between. Germline V gene sequence: CDR1 LNHNV, CDR2 YYDKDF (reference sequence). CDR3 length equals 17 residues. CDR3 residues: CATSRDNRASQGYEQYF. For the CDR3, the DNA is TGTGCCACCAGCAGAGATAACCGGGCCTCCCAGGGCTACGAGCAGTACTTC.

This clonotype was observed at least ten times. This rearrangement joins TRBV29-1 to TRBJ2-3, with 11 bases lining up with TRBD1. This CDR3 contains 15 residues. The germline V gene has CDR1 SQVTM and CDR2 ANQGSEA. The V segment lost 7 bases and the J segment 4 bases; nucleotides outside the gene matches: 10. The CDR3 loop reads CSGCRTGGWADTQYF. CDR3 sequence (DNA): TGCAGCGGGTGTCGGACAGGGGGCTGGGCAGATACGCAGTATTTT.

This clonotype was recorded once. This chain joins TRBV6-2 or TRBV6-3 and TRBJ2-1; 9 bases match TRBD2. This CDR3 has 18 residues. The junction had 15 bases not matched to a gene; V was cut back by 3 bases and J by 6 bases. Germline values: CDR1 MNHEY, CDR2 SVGEGT. The CDR3 region is CASSYTLGGGRAVNEQFF. For the CDR3, the DNA is TGTGCCAGCAGTTATACCCTAGGAGGCGGGAGGGCCGTCAATGAGCAGTTCTTC.

A note on this clonotype: A much larger clone sits a single nucleotide away, making a read error possible. The chain carries TRBV7-2 and TRBJ1-1; D is possibly TRBD1 (6 bases). CDR1 and CDR2 (germline): SGHTA, FQGNSA. This CDR3 is built from 14 residues. CDR3 bases: TGTGCCAGCAGCTTTTTATGGACAGACCTGGAAGCTGTCTTT. As protein: CASSFLWTDLEAVF.

The chain employs TRBV19 and TRBJ2-5; 10 nucleotides match TRBD2. With V trimmed by 5 bases and J by 1 base, 4 bases remained unmatched. The CDR3 totals 15 residues. Germline values: CDR1 LNHDA, CDR2 SQIVND (reference sequence). Here the CDR3 reads CASSRGLAAQETQYF. The CDR3 DNA is TGTGCCAGTAGTCGAGGACTAGCGGCCCAAGAGACCCAGTACTTC. The full variable domain, its missing parts supplied by reference TRBV19 and TRBJ2-5, is DGGITQSPKYLFRKEGQNVTLSCEQNLNHDAMYWYRQDPGQGLRLIYYSQIVNDFQKGDIAEGYSVSREKKESFPLTVTSAQKNPTAFYLCASSRGLAAQETQYFGPGTRLLVL.

Comments on this clonotype: This may come from a read error, since a much larger clone is one base off. The chain couples TRBV28 to TRBJ2-3; the D is unclear. The V end was cut by 11 bases, the J end by 2 bases, with 11 bases between. Germline-derived CDR1 and CDR2 are MDHEN and SYDVKM. The length of the CDR3 is 12 residues. The CDR3, as DNA: TGTGCCGGCTTGGGATACACAGATACGCAGTATTTT. Translated: CAGLGYTDTQYF.